One and the same sample provided the 24 T cell receptor beta chains below, sequenced in a study of somatic mutations in cytotoxic T cells in rheumatoid arthritis. The repertoire was sequenced with immunoSEQ multiplex PCR; TCRdb's copy has only in-frame clones and lacks some. Of about 20,000 clones listed, just over 85% were seen once; the top ten hold about 19%. The sequenced sample consisted of CD8+ T cells sorted from blood. All receptors come from a woman between 50 and 59 years old in good health.

V gene TRBV29-1 combines with J gene TRBJ1-2; D unresolved. V was trimmed by 0 bases and J by 6 bases, leaving 8 bases between them. This CDR3 is 12 amino acids long. The germline V gene has CDR1 SQVTM and CDR2 ANQGSEA. The CDR3 DNA reads TGCAGCGTTGAAGATCCGGCAGATGGCTACACCTTC. Translating it yields CSVEDPADGYTF.

The CDR3 loop is CASSVEGAGTEAFF. In DNA, the CDR3 is TGTGCCAGCAGCGTAGAAGGGGCTGGCACTGAAGCTTTCTTT. The rearrangement uses TRBV9 and TRBJ1-1; tentatively, D is TRBD1 (5 bases). This CDR3 contains 14 residues. V lost 0 bases to trimming and J lost 4 bases, with 10 bases between them. Per germline, CDR1 SGDLS and CDR2 YYNGEE.

The CDR3 is CASSQDRNREQYF. The CDR3, as DNA: TGCGCCAGCAGCCAAGATCGTAATAGGGAACAGTACTTC. The rearrangement links TRBV4-3 to TRBJ2-7; D call uncertain. V was trimmed by 0 bases and J by 10 bases, leaving 13 bases between them. CDR3 length equals 13 residues. Per germline, CDR1 LGHNA and CDR2 YSLEER.

This clone has only a few counts. This rearrangement joins TRBV5-1 to TRBJ2-5; 11 bases agree with TRBD1. This CDR3 contains 15 residues. Trimming at V came to 4 bases and at J to 5 bases, leaving 7 bases not matched to a gene. Germline values: CDR1 SGHRS, CDR2 YFSETQ. The DNA of the CDR3 is TGCGCCAGCAGCCCCGGACAGGGGGCATGGGAGACCCAGTACTTC. Encoded protein: CASSPGQGAWETQYF.

J is TRBJ1-1 and V is TRBV7-2, with a tentative D call TRBD1 (5 bases). This CDR3 has 15 amino acids. V lost 1 base, J lost 7 bases, and 16 bases lay in between. In germline, CDR1 is SGHTA, CDR2 FQGNSA. CDR3 in amino acids: CASSLGQGAAGEAFF. CDR3 sequence (DNA): TGTGCCAGCAGCTTAGGTCAGGGCGCCGCTGGTGAAGCTTTCTTT.

This chain uses TRBV5-1 with TRBJ2-1; 7 nucleotides match TRBD2. This CDR3 spans 13 amino acids. V was clipped by 4 bases and J by 7 bases; unmatched bases: 5. Germline CDR1 and CDR2: SGHRS and YFSETQ. This CDR3 reads CASSPGEGNEQFF. CDR3 bases: TGCGCCAGCAGCCCGGGGGAGGGGAATGAGCAGTTCTTC.

The chain joins TRBV27 to TRBJ2-7, with D perhaps being TRBD1 or TRBD2 (5 bases each). Per the germline V gene, CDR1 is MNHEY and CDR2 is SMNVEV (reference sequence). The CDR3 spans 14 residues. Trimming took 5 bases from V and 3 from J, leaving 14 bases between them. The CDR3 region is CASSPHYGGYEQYF. CDR3 nucleotides: TGTGCCAGCAGTCCCCACTATGGGGGCTACGAGCAGTACTTC.

V usage is TRBV13 and J usage is TRBJ2-7, with TRBD2 matching over 7 bases. J lost 1 base, V lost 1 base, and 4 bases had no gene match. This CDR3 is built from 15 residues. The germline gives CDR1 PRHDT, CDR2 FYEKMQ (reference sequence). CDR3 residues: CASSLDGAGSYEQYF. CDR3 sequence (DNA): TGTGCCAGCAGCTTAGACGGAGCGGGGTCCTACGAGCAGTACTTC.

The J gene is TRBJ2-7, the V gene TRBV9, with 7 bases identical to TRBD2. V dropped 0 bases and J dropped 2; count of bases not matched to a gene: 5. Germline CDR1 reads SGDLS; CDR2 reads YYNGEE. The CDR3 length is 15 residues. CDR3 nucleotides: TGTGCCAGCAGCGTAGGGGGGGGGTCCCCCTACGAGCAGTACTTC. Residues: CASSVGGGSPYEQYF.

The V call is TRBV4-1, the J call TRBJ1-5; D not certain. The V gene lost 0 bases and the J gene lost 7 bases, with 7 bases spanning the gap. CDR1 and CDR2 (germline): MGHRA, YSYEKL. The CDR3 contains 13 residues. Here the CDR3 reads CASSQDQGQPQHF. CDR3 DNA: TGCGCCAGCAGCCAAGATCAAGGCCAGCCCCAGCATTTT.

This clone was seen more than once but under ten times. The chain joins TRBV27 to TRBJ1-1; possibly TRBD1 for D (6 bases). From germline, CDR1 is MNHEY and CDR2 SMNVEV (reference sequence). This CDR3 is 13 amino acids long. Trimming pared 2 bases from V and 6 bases from J, leaving 10 bases between. The CDR3 region is CASSLHEGAEAFF. In DNA form, the CDR3 reads TGTGCCAGCAGTTTACACGAGGGGGCTGAAGCTTTCTTT.

The chain is built from TRBV28 and TRBJ1-1; 7 bases match TRBD1. Germline loops: CDR1 MDHEN, CDR2 SYDVKM. The CDR3 is made up of 17 amino acids. V lost 3 bases to trimming and J lost 5 bases; unmatched junction nucleotides: 15. The CDR3: CASSFQLGGGRGTEAFF. The CDR3 nucleotides read TGTGCCAGCAGTTTTCAACTAGGGGGCGGTCGGGGGACTGAAGCTTTCTTT.

The chain has TRBV4-1 and TRBJ2-5; 11 positions match TRBD2. This CDR3 region has 16 residues. The germline V gene has CDR1 MGHRA and CDR2 YSYEKL. Losses at the gene ends were 0 bases for V and 5 bases for J; bases not matched to a gene: 5. CDR3 residues: CASSQELAGAGETQYF. CDR3 coding DNA: TGCGCCAGCAGCCAAGAACTAGCGGGGGCCGGGGAGACCCAGTACTTC.

The CDR3 region is CASSFGQYLNSPLHF. As DNA, the CDR3 is TGTGCCAGCAGCTTCGGACAGTACCTCAATTCACCCCTCCACTTT. The chain combines TRBV7-9 with TRBJ1-6; D is perhaps TRBD1 (6 bases). Germline lookup yields CDR1 SEHNR and CDR2 FQNEAQ (reference sequence). V lost 3 bases and J lost 7, with 13 bases in between. CDR3 length: 15 residues. Full variable domain (outside the CDR3, taken from reference TRBV7-9 and TRBJ1-6): DTGVSQNPRHKITKRGQNVTFRCDPISEHNRLYWYRQTLGQGPEFLTYFQNEAQLEKSRLLSDRFSAERPKGSFSTLEIQRTEQGDSAMYLCASSFGQYLNSPLHFGNGTRLTVT.

CDR3 in amino acids: CASSTAGTGAHGYTF. The CDR3 nucleotides read TGTGCCAGTAGTACCGCGGGGACAGGGGCGCATGGCTACACCTTC. This chain links TRBV19 with TRBJ1-2; 10 bases are shared with TRBD1. CDR3 length: 15 residues. V lost 4 bases to trimming and J lost 6 bases; unmatched junction nucleotides: 8. Germline CDR1 LNHDA, CDR2 SQIVND (reference sequence).

V and J are TRBV19 and TRBJ2-2; D unresolved. V dropped 2 bases and J dropped 6 bases, with 7 bases sitting between them. The CDR3 is 13 residues long. The germline CDR1 and CDR2 sequences are LNHDA and SQIVND (reference sequence). CDR3 residues: CASSITGSGELFF. In nucleotides, the CDR3 is TGTGCCAGTAGTATAACCGGCTCCGGGGAGCTGTTTTTT.

This chain connects TRBV7-6 to TRBJ2-3, with 11 bases identical to TRBD2. The trim removed 0 bases at V and 15 bases at J, leaving 8 bases unmatched. This CDR3 region has 14 residues. CDR1 is SGHVS, CDR2 FNYEAQ, per germline. The CDR3 region is CASSLASGGAFKYF. DNA for the CDR3: TGTGCCAGCAGCTTAGCTAGCGGGGGGGCCTTCAAATATTTT.

This chain uses TRBV19 with TRBJ1-1; D is unresolved. There are 14 residues in the CDR3. CDR1 and CDR2 from the germline V gene are LNHDA and SQIVND (reference sequence). Trimming shortened V by 8 bases and J by 4 bases, and 17 bases separated the two germline ends. Written as DNA, the CDR3 is TGTGCCAGTGGCCGTGACCGCGCCTTCACTGAAGCTTTCTTT. It yields the protein CASGRDRAFTEAFF.

The chain recombines TRBV5-1 with TRBJ2-7; 8 nucleotides line up with TRBD1. The CDR3 is made up of 14 amino acids. Trimming cost V 2 bases and J 4 bases; bases outside gene matches: 5. Per the germline V gene, CDR1 is SGHRS and CDR2 is YFSETQ. This CDR3 reads CASSFSTGAYEQYF. Written as DNA, the CDR3 is TGCGCCAGCAGCTTTTCGACAGGGGCGTACGAGCAGTACTTC.

The chain employs TRBV6-1 and TRBJ2-7; D is unresolved. V lost 2 bases and J lost 1, with 9 bases in between. CDR3 size: 14 residues. Germline V gene sequence: CDR1 MNHNS, CDR2 SASEGT. CDR3 amino acids: CASSELGNSYEQYV. The DNA of the CDR3 is TGTGCCAGCAGTGAATTGGGCAATTCCTACGAGCAGTACGTC.

This chain links TRBV15 with TRBJ1-1; perhaps TRBD1 as D (5 bases). The germline V and J ends were trimmed by 3 bases and 1 base, with 15 bases remaining between them. The CDR3 covers 16 residues. The germline V gene encodes CDR1 LNHNV and CDR2 YYDKDF (reference sequence). The CDR3 protein is CATSSFFSQGNTEAFF. CDR3 sequence (DNA): TGTGCCACCAGCAGTTTTTTTTCTCAGGGGAACACTGAAGCTTTCTTT.

The rearrangement links TRBV4-1 to TRBJ1-2, with D perhaps TRBD1 (6 bases). This CDR3 contains 13 residues. In germline, CDR1 is MGHRA, CDR2 YSYEKL. With 2 bases removed from V and 8 bases from J, the gap between germline ends came to 12 bases. The CDR3 nucleotides are TGCGCCAGCAGCCAACAGGGGTCATGGGGCTACACCTTC. Residues: CASSQQGSWGYTF.

The chain combines TRBV9 with TRBJ2-1; D is perhaps TRBD1 or TRBD2 (5 bases each). V gave up 0 bases and J gave up 10 bases, with 14 bases separating them. This CDR3 has 14 residues. Per germline, CDR1 SGDLS and CDR2 YYNGEE. Written as DNA, the CDR3 is TGTGCCAGCAGCGTAGATGGGACGACCTCGGAGCAGTTCTTC. Its protein is CASSVDGTTSEQFF.

The chain uses TRBV19 and TRBJ1-4, with D tentatively TRBD1 (5 bases). Trimming left V 5 bases short and J 0 bases short, with 16 bases between. Germline assignment: CDR1 LNHDA and CDR2 SQIVND (reference sequence). This CDR3 is built from 17 residues. CDR3 nucleotides: TGTGCCAGTAGTCCCCGAGACAGACTGCCAACTAATGAAAAACTGTTTTTT. This encodes CASSPRDRLPTNEKLFF.